Listed below are T cell receptor beta chains from one sample, sequenced in a study of lymphopenia after photon versus proton radiotherapy. The repertoire was sequenced with immunoSEQ multiplex PCR; TCRdb's copy has only in-frame clones and lacks some. This table has approximately 65,000 clones, around 90% appearing once. The sequences come from peripheral blood, collected from a patient treated with photon-based radiotherapy. Every receptor here comes from a woman in her 70s with pancreatic cancer. The CDR3 runs from the conserved cysteine through the conserved F or W. The D gene is left open where the match is weak. Clone size is given for some rows only: seen once, a few or many times, or a class if the clone is expanded.

v_gene,abundance,d_gene,j_gene,CDR3nt,CDR3aa
TRBV7-2,NA,NA,TRBJ2-2,TGTGCCAGCAGGTCCAGGGGAAGCACCGGGGAGCTGTTTTTT,CASRSRGSTGELFF
TRBV5-1,NA,NA,TRBJ2-5,TGCGCCAGCAGCATAGGACAGACTCAAGAGACCCAGTACTTC,CASSIGQTQETQYF
TRBV5-1,NA,NA,TRBJ1-5,TGCGCCAGCAGCTCTGGGTTTCAGCCCCAGCATTTT,CASSSGFQPQHF
TRBV14,NA,TRBD1,TRBJ1-2,TGTGCCAGCAGCCAAATATCCCGGGACAGGGAAGGCGGCTATGGCTACACCTTC,CASSQISRDREGGYGYTF
TRBV18,NA,TRBD2,TRBJ2-1,TGTGCCAGCTCAGCCGGGACTAGCGGGACGAATGAGCAGTTCTTC,CASSAGTSGTNEQFF
TRBV7-2,once,NA,TRBJ2-3,TGTGCCAGCAGCTTACCCACACCTATTCAAGATACGCAGTATTTT,CASSLPTPIQDTQYF
TRBV4-1,NA,TRBD2,TRBJ2-7,TGCGCCAGCAGCCGCGAACCGACTAGCGGGAGGGCCTACGAGCAGTACTTC,CASSREPTSGRAYEQYF
TRBV19,NA,TRBD1,TRBJ2-5,TGTGCCACTTGGGACAGACTCACAGAGACCCAGTACTTC,CATWDRLTETQYF
TRBV19,once,TRBD1,TRBJ1-2,TGTGCCAGTAGTATCCTAGACAGGGGATCTGGCTACACCTTC,CASSILDRGSGYTF
TRBV6-6,NA,TRBD1,TRBJ1-2,TGTGCCAGCAGTAGCCTACAGGGGGTAGGGGCCAGCGCCTTC,CASSSLQGVGASAF
TRBV19,NA,NA,TRBJ2-1,TGTGCCAGTGGCCCATCTGTTAGCTCCTACAATGAGCAGTTCTTC,CASGPSVSSYNEQFF
TRBV7-2,NA,NA,TRBJ2-6,TGTGCCAGCAGCTTAGCGAGTACCCCGTTCCTCCTGACTTTC,CASSLASTPFLLTF
TRBV7-9,NA,NA,TRBJ1-2,TGTGCCAGCAGCTTCACAGGCCTAAACTATGGCTACACCTTC,CASSFTGLNYGYTF
TRBV5-1,NA,NA,TRBJ1-1,TGCGCCAGCAGCTCGGAGAGCTTGAACACTGAAGCTTTCTTT,CASSSESLNTEAFF
TRBV11-2,NA,NA,TRBJ2-3,TGTGCCAGCAGCGCAAAGACTGGCACAGATACGCAGTATTTT,CASSAKTGTDTQYF
TRBV7-8,few,TRBD2,TRBJ2-1,TGTGCCAGCAGCTTAGTCCCCGGGACTAGCGGGATCCTACATGAGCAGTTCTTC,CASSLVPGTSGILHEQFF
TRBV5-1,NA,NA,TRBJ1-1,TGCGCCAGCAGCTTGGAGTCGGACAGCACTGAAGCTTTCTTT,CASSLESDSTEAFF
TRBV19,NA,NA,TRBJ1-5,TGTGCCAGTAGTAGCCAGCGCAATCAGCCCCAGCATTTT,CASSSQRNQPQHF
TRBV27,NA,NA,TRBJ1-2,TGTGCCAGCAGGCTTAGGGGGGGTGTAAACTATGGCTACACCTTC,CASRLRGGVNYGYTF
TRBV5-6,few,NA,TRBJ2-3,TGTGCCAGCAGCTTGGGGCCAAGGAGCACAGATACGCAGTATTTT,CASSLGPRSTDTQYF
TRBV2,once,NA,TRBJ1-1,TGTGCCAGCAGTCTGGACTTTAACACTGAAGCTTTCTTT,CASSLDFNTEAFF
TRBV5-4,NA,NA,TRBJ1-1,TGTGCCAGCAGCTTGAGCAGAGCAGTCCAAACTGAAGCTTTCTTT,CASSLSRAVQTEAFF
TRBV7-2,NA,NA,TRBJ1-4,TGTGCCAGCAGCTCGACGGTCACAGATGAAAAACTGTTTTTT,CASSSTVTDEKLFF
TRBV7-2,NA,TRBD1,TRBJ1-4,TGTGCCAGCAGCCGCGACAGGGTTCAGCGGGAAAAACTGTTTTTT,CASSRDRVQREKLFF
TRBV18,NA,TRBD1,TRBJ2-6,TGTGCCAGCTCACCACCGACAGGGAGAGGGGCCAACGTCCTGACTTTC,CASSPPTGRGANVLTF
TRBV9,NA,NA,TRBJ2-1,TGTGCCAGCAGCCTGAGCGTGGCGGGAGAGCAGTTCTTC,CASSLSVAGEQFF
TRBV6-5,NA,NA,TRBJ1-3,TGTGCCAGCAGTTCCTCAGTTGACTCTGGAAACACCATATATTTT,CASSSSVDSGNTIYF
TRBV15,NA,NA,TRBJ2-1,TGTGCCACCAGTCAGATCTCCTACAATGAGCAGTTCTTC,CATSQISYNEQFF
TRBV18,once,NA,TRBJ2-2,TGTGCCAGCTCGCCGGGGCGGACCGGGGAGCTGTTTTTT,CASSPGRTGELFF
TRBV7-2,NA,NA,TRBJ2-2,TGTGCCAGCAGCTTTGTAAGGAACACCGGGGAGCTGTTTTTT,CASSFVRNTGELFF
TRBV25-1,NA,TRBD1,TRBJ2-1,TGTGCCAGCAGTGAAAGCGGGACAGGGCTCTACAATGAGCAGTTCTTC,CASSESGTGLYNEQFF
TRBV28,NA,TRBD1,TRBJ2-6,TGTGCCAGCAGTCTACAGGGGCGGACATCTGGGGCCAACGTCCTGACTTTC,CASSLQGRTSGANVLTF
TRBV20-1,NA,NA,TRBJ2-7,TGCAGTGCAACCAGGGGCTACGAGCAGTACTTC,CSATRGYEQYF
TRBV5-1,once,TRBD1,TRBJ2-1,TGCGCCAGCACCGGGCCACTAGGACAGGACAATGAGCAGTTCTTC,CASTGPLGQDNEQFF
TRBV18,NA,NA,TRBJ2-7,TGTGCCAGCTCACCAGGGGGGCACGAGCAGTACTTC,CASSPGGHEQYF
TRBV19,NA,TRBD1,TRBJ1-5,TGTGCCAGTAGTATTGGTGTGACAGGGGCCTCCCCGCCCCAGCATTTT,CASSIGVTGASPPQHF
TRBV7-7,NA,TRBD1,TRBJ2-2,TGTGCTAGCAGCCCCCATCCGGGACAGGGGGAGGGGGAGCTGTTTTTT,CASSPHPGQGEGELFF
TRBV27,NA,TRBD1,TRBJ2-7,TGTGCCAGCAGTCCCTACCAGGGGGCCGGTAACGAGCAGTACTTC,CASSPYQGAGNEQYF
TRBV19,NA,TRBD1,TRBJ1-5,TGTGCCAGTAGTATAGGGGCAAGGACAGGCTTCAATCAGCCCCAGCATTTT,CASSIGARTGFNQPQHF
TRBV7-9,NA,NA,TRBJ1-5,TGTGCCAGCAGCCAGACGTGGGGCACCCCCCAGCATTTT,CASSQTWGTPQHF